What follows are 26 T cell receptor beta chains derived from one specimen sequenced in a study of cytomegalovirus exposure and HLA in healthy donors. The PCR was carried out with 60 Vbeta primers and 13 Jbeta primers. The repertoire was sequenced with immunoSEQ multiplex PCR; TCRdb's copy has only in-frame clones and lacks some. Of 25,000 to 40,000 clones in the sample, 40% to 50% were seen once. The sequencing sample was made of PBMCs. All receptors come from a woman aged 45-65 years in good health and CMV-seronegative.

J is TRBJ1-5 and V is TRBV19; D unclear. V gave up 4 bases and J gave up 2 bases, with 12 bases separating them. The germline CDR1 and CDR2 sequences are LNHDA and SQIVND (reference sequence). The CDR3 extends over 15 amino acids. The DNA of the CDR3 is TGTGCCAGTAGTACCAACCGACGGGGCAATCAGCCCCAGCATTTT. It specifies CASSTNRRGNQPQHF.

This clone was found a few times. The chain uses TRBV7-9 and TRBJ2-7; 10 positions agree with TRBD1. With V trimmed by 0 bases and J by 0 bases, 8 bases remained unmatched. Germline V gives CDR1 SEHNR, CDR2 FQNEAQ (reference sequence). This CDR3 spans 18 amino acids. DNA for the CDR3: TGTGCCAGCAGCTTAGCTGGGGGGGACAGGGGATTCTCCTACGAGCAGTACTTC. Residues: CASSLAGGDRGFSYEQYF.

Only a few counts were recorded for this clone. The chain has TRBV18 and TRBJ1-5; possibly TRBD1 for D (5 bases). Germline CDR1 and CDR2: KGHSH and LQKENI. Trimming cost V 2 bases and J 4 bases, with 9 bases left between them. This CDR3 is built from 14 residues. This CDR3 is CASSPNKGNQPQHF. Here the CDR3 DNA reads TGTGCCAGCTCACCAAACAAGGGGAATCAGCCCCAGCATTTT. The whole variable domain, filled in from reference TRBV18 and TRBJ1-5, reads NAGVMQNPRHLVRRRGQEARLRCSPMKGHSHVYWYRQLPEEGLKFMVYLQKENIIDESGMPKERFSAEFPKEGPSILRIQQVVRGDSAAYFCASSPNKGNQPQHFGDGTRLSIL.

The chain is built from TRBV5-1 and TRBJ2-1; D possibly corresponds to TRBD2 (5 bases). The CDR3 is 12 residues long. V gave up 2 bases and J gave up 8 bases, with 8 bases separating them. Germline CDR1 SGHRS, CDR2 YFSETQ. This CDR3 is CASSFSADEQFF. CDR3 in DNA: TGCGCCAGCAGCTTTAGCGCAGATGAGCAGTTCTTC.

This chain links TRBV27 with TRBJ2-7; D call uncertain. The CDR3 runs 12 residues. Trimming left V 8 bases short and J 0 bases short, with 8 bases between. Germline assignment: CDR1 MNHEY and CDR2 SMNVEV (reference sequence). CDR3 in amino acids: CASFSSSYEQYF. The CDR3 region has the DNA TGTGCCAGCTTTTCGAGCTCCTACGAGCAGTACTTC.

This clone was observed a few times. This chain uses TRBV27 with TRBJ2-7; D is possibly TRBD2 (6 bases). V was cut by 6 bases and J by 2 bases, with 14 bases left in between. CDR1 is MNHEY, CDR2 SMNVEV, per germline (reference sequence). CDR3 length: 14 amino acids. CDR3: CASRSGVAAYEQYF. DNA for the CDR3: TGTGCCAGCAGATCGGGAGTAGCGGCCTACGAGCAGTACTTC.

This clone has just a few counts. The V and J genes are TRBV30 and TRBJ1-2; D gene uncertain. The CDR3 is 14 residues long. From germline, CDR1 is GTSNPN and CDR2 SVGIG (reference sequence). Trimming took off 6 bases at V and 1 base at J, with 15 bases between the two ends. This chain's CDR3 is CACPWTRDNYGYTF. The DNA for the CDR3 is TGTGCCTGCCCTTGGACGCGGGATAACTATGGCTACACCTTC.

This clone was recorded a few times. The rearrangement links TRBV10-1 to TRBJ2-1, with 9 bases matching TRBD2. The ends lost 6 bases at V and 6 bases at J; junction bases unmatched: 6. Germline V CDR1 and CDR2: WNHNN, SYGVQD (reference sequence). This CDR3 contains 14 residues. This chain's CDR3 is CASRVAGEANEQFF. The CDR3 region has the DNA TGCGCCAGCAGAGTAGCGGGAGAGGCCAATGAGCAGTTCTTC.

The J gene is TRBJ1-4, the V gene TRBV6-5, with 8 bases lining up with TRBD1. CDR1 and CDR2 (germline): MNHEY, SVGAGI. The CDR3 loop spans 14 amino acids. V gave up 6 bases and J gave up 7 bases; unmatched junction bases: 7. CDR3 protein: CASSPGGGAEKLFF. The CDR3 bases are TGTGCCAGCAGCCCAGGGGGCGGTGCTGAAAAACTGTTTTTT.

The rearrangement links TRBV18 to TRBJ2-3; the D gene is possibly TRBD2 (7 bases). CDR3 length equals 15 residues. Trimming removed 2 bases from V and 2 bases from J, with 11 bases in between. The germline gives CDR1 KGHSH, CDR2 LQKENI. CDR3 in DNA: TGTGCCAGCTCACCAGGCGGGGGCCCCACAGATACGCAGTATTTT. Its protein product is CASSPGGGPTDTQYF.

This rearrangement joins TRBV10-3 to TRBJ2-7, with 9 bases aligning to TRBD2. CDR1 ENHRY and CDR2 SYGVKD come from the germline V gene. This CDR3 contains 15 residues. With 6 bases clipped from V and 1 base from J, the junction kept 7 bases outside the gene matches. Here the CDR3 reads CAISPTSGRSYEQYF. The CDR3 coding sequence is TGTGCCATCAGCCCAACTAGCGGGCGTTCCTACGAGCAGTACTTC.

The chain uses TRBV2 and TRBJ2-7; D possibly corresponds to TRBD1 (5 bases). The V gene lost 11 bases and the J gene lost 3 bases, with 14 bases spanning the gap. Germline CDR1 SNHLY, CDR2 FYNNEI. This CDR3 spans 12 amino acids. CDR3 DNA: TGTGCCGGCAACAGGCCCAACTACGAGCAGTACTTC. The encoded protein is CAGNRPNYEQYF.

This clone is categorized as medium-sized. The chain employs TRBV19 and TRBJ2-7; a weak D match, TRBD2 (5 bases). Trimming removed 3 bases from V and 7 bases from J, with 22 bases in between. CDR1 LNHDA and CDR2 SQIVND come from the germline V gene (reference sequence). CDR3 length: 16 amino acids. The CDR3 DNA sequence: TGTGCCAGTAGTATGGACGGGAATAGGGTCTGGAAGGAGCAGTACTTC. Translating gives CASSMDGNRVWKEQYF.

This rearrangement joins TRBV7-9 to TRBJ1-2; TRBD1 matches at 9 bases. Trimming took 5 bases from V and 7 from J; bases not matched to a gene: 8. The CDR3 is 14 amino acids. Germline V gene sequence: CDR1 SEHNR, CDR2 FQNEAQ (reference sequence). CDR3 region: CASSPRTGVAGYTF. The CDR3 DNA is TGTGCCAGCAGCCCGCGGACAGGGGTGGCTGGCTACACCTTC.

This clone has just a few counts. The CDR3 protein is CASQGMGTQYF. DNA of the CDR3: TGCGCCAGTCAGGGAATGGGTACGCAGTATTTT. The V and J genes are TRBV5-1 and TRBJ2-3, with D perhaps TRBD1 (5 bases). Per the germline V gene, CDR1 is SGHRS and CDR2 is YFSETQ. The CDR3 is 11 residues long. The V gene lost 8 bases and the J gene lost 8 bases, with 12 bases spanning the gap.

This clone was seen a handful of times. The gene calls are TRBV28 and TRBJ2-3; maybe TRBD1 (5 bases). The CDR3 runs 18 residues. The V and J ends lost 1 base and 0 bases respectively, with 17 bases between them. CDR1 MDHEN and CDR2 SYDVKM come from the germline V gene. The CDR3 bases are TGTGCCAGCAGTTTATCCCTGACAGTCACCGCAAGCACAGATACGCAGTATTTT. Translation: CASSLSLTVTASTDTQYF.

This clone has only a few counts. This chain connects TRBV6-1 to TRBJ1-1; weak D call: TRBD1 (5 bases). This CDR3 comprises 14 residues. Germline values: CDR1 MNHNS, CDR2 SASEGT. V was trimmed by 4 bases and J by 3 bases, leaving 12 bases between them. CDR3 in DNA: TGTGCCAGCAGTGTTCGGGGGTGGGACACTGAAGCTTTCTTT. Protein product: CASSVRGWDTEAFF.

This clone has a handful of counts. The chain recombines TRBV5-1 with TRBJ1-2; possibly TRBD1 for D (6 bases). Germline V CDR1 and CDR2: SGHRS, YFSETQ. The V gene lost 3 bases and the J gene lost 6 bases, with 15 bases spanning the gap. CDR3 length: 14 amino acids. DNA of the CDR3: TGCGCCAGCAGCTCGTCTACAGGGACGAATGGCTACACCTTC. Translating gives CASSSSTGTNGYTF.

The CDR3 DNA is TGCGCCAGCAGCTTGGGACAGGGCGGCTACGAGCAGTACTTC. Translation: CASSLGQGGYEQYF. The chain couples TRBV5-1 to TRBJ2-7; 7 bases agree with TRBD1. Germline V lookup: CDR1 SGHRS, CDR2 YFSETQ. This CDR3 has 14 residues. V lost 0 bases to trimming and J lost 3 bases; unmatched junction nucleotides: 3.

This clone was observed a handful of times. V gene TRBV7-3 combines with J gene TRBJ2-2; TRBD2 aligns across 7 bases. V lost 1 base, J lost 0 bases, and 5 bases stayed unmatched. This CDR3 is built from 17 residues. CDR1 is SGHTA, CDR2 FQGTGA, per germline. Here the CDR3 reads CASSLSPTSPNTGELFF. The CDR3 coding sequence is TGTGCCAGCAGCTTAAGCCCGACTAGCCCGAACACCGGGGAGCTGTTTTTT. Using reference TRBV7-3 and TRBJ2-2 for the parts outside the CDR3, the full variable domain is GAGVSQTPSNKVTEKGKYVELRCDPISGHTALYWYRQSLGQGPEFLIYFQGTGAADDSGLPNDRFFAVRPEGSVSTLKIQRTERGDSAVYLCASSLSPTSPNTGELFFGEGSRLTVL.

By share, this clone ranks as medium-sized. The rearrangement uses TRBV11-1 and TRBJ2-3; 8 bases agree with TRBD2. The junction had 6 bases not matched to a gene; V was cut back by 5 bases and J by 5 bases. This CDR3 contains 14 residues. The germline V gene has CDR1 SGHAT and CDR2 FQDESV (reference sequence). The CDR3 is CASSHPSGGDTQYF. CDR3 nucleotides: TGTGCCAGCAGCCACCCGAGCGGGGGAGATACGCAGTATTTT.

This sequence joins TRBV18 and TRBJ2-5, with 9 bases lining up with TRBD1. Germline V CDR1 and CDR2: KGHSH, LQKENI. The CDR3 is 16 residues long. With V trimmed by 4 bases and J by 3 bases, 9 bases remained unmatched. Here the CDR3 reads CASSQTATGGEETQYF. The CDR3 DNA reads TGTGCCAGCTCACAAACCGCTACAGGGGGCGAAGAGACCCAGTACTTC. The complete variable domain, with remaining parts taken from reference TRBV18 and TRBJ2-5, reads NAGVMQNPRHLVRRRGQEARLRCSPMKGHSHVYWYRQLPEEGLKFMVYLQKENIIDESGMPKERFSAEFPKEGPSILRIQQVVRGDSAAYFCASSQTATGGEETQYFGPGTRLLVL.

The chain uses TRBV19 and TRBJ1-1, with a possible D match to TRBD1 (5 bases). Germline V gene data show CDR1 as LNHDA and CDR2 as SQIVND (reference sequence). CDR3 length equals 11 residues. V gave up 7 bases and J gave up 6 bases, with 9 bases separating them. The CDR3 DNA is TGTGCCAGTATAGGGGCGGCTGAAGCTTTCTTT. Residues: CASIGAAEAFF. The full variable domain, rest sourced from reference TRBV19 and TRBJ1-1, is DGGITQSPKYLFRKEGQNVTLSCEQNLNHDAMYWYRQDPGQGLRLIYYSQIVNDFQKGDIAEGYSVSREKKESFPLTVTSAQKNPTAFYLCASIGAAEAFFGQGTRLTVV.

This clone was detected only a few times. This chain joins TRBV4-2 and TRBJ2-5; TRBD2 aligns across 7 bases. The CDR3 extends over 15 amino acids. V was pared by 0 bases and J by 7 bases, with 8 bases of the junction left unmatched. Looked up from germline, CDR1 is LGHNA and CDR2 is YNFKEQ. In DNA form, the CDR3 reads TGTGCCAGCAGCCAAGACGGGACTATCCCCGGGACCCAGTACTTC. As protein: CASSQDGTIPGTQYF.

This chain uses TRBV6-5 with TRBJ1-3; D possibly corresponds to TRBD1 (6 bases). The CDR3 contains 15 residues. Trimming stripped 6 bases from V and 0 bases from J, with 12 bases between. Germline V CDR1 and CDR2: MNHEY, SVGAGI. CDR3 sequence (DNA): TGTGCCAGCAGCCGGACAGCCTACTCTGGAAACACCATATATTTT. Translating gives CASSRTAYSGNTIYF.

This sequence joins TRBV2 and TRBJ1-1, with D perhaps matching TRBD1 (5 bases). Per the germline V gene, CDR1 is SNHLY and CDR2 is FYNNEI. This CDR3 has 12 amino acids. Trimming stripped 7 bases from V and 8 bases from J, with 14 bases between. As DNA, the CDR3 is TGTGCCAGCACCGAGGGGAGGGCCGAAGCTTTCTTT. Translated, it gives CASTEGRAEAFF.